This T cell receptor (beta chain) was recovered during a study of blood T cell repertoires in COVID-19. Study summary: The origin of the acute and convalescent COVID-19 samples was the United States, Italy and Spain. T cells, B-cell-depleted T cells, or PBMCs supplied cDNA or gDNA.

The study recruited people aged about 18 to 95 years across around 23 US areas. Participants reported their clinical history, and cohort assignment relied on those reports. Generated by immunoSEQ multiplex PCR, the TCRdb table keeps only in-frame clones and is missing some. The data show about 270,000 clones, 90% seen once. The CDR3 extends over 16 amino acids. CDR1 and CDR2 (germline): SGHVS, FQNEAQ. V dropped 1 base and J dropped 0 bases, with 7 bases sitting between them. The chain has TRBV7-8 and TRBJ1-6; tentative D call: TRBD1 (5 bases). This clonotype was sampled from a woman aged 25 to 39 with acute COVID-19. The specimen was PBMCs or T cells enriched from blood (not recorded which). The CDR3 coding sequence is TGTGCCAGCAGCTTAGGACAGAGCTCCTATAATTCACCCCTCCACTTT. It translates to CASSLGQSSYNSPLHF.